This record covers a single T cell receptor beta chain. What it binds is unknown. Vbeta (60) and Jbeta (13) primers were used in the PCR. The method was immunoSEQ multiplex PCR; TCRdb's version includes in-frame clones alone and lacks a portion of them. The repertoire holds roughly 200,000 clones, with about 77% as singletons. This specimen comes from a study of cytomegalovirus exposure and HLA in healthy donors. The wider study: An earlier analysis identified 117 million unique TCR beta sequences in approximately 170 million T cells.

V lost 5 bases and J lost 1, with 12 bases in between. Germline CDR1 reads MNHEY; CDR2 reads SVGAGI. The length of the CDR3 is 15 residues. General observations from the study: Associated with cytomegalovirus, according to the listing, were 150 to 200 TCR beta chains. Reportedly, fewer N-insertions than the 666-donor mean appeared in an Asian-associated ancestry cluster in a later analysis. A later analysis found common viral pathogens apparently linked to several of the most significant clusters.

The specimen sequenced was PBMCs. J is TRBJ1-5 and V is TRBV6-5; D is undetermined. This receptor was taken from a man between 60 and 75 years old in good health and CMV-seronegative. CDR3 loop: CASSLVRGSNQPQHF. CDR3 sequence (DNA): TGTGCCAGCAGTCTCGTGCGAGGGAGCAATCAGCCCCAGCATTTT.